These 30 T cell receptor beta chains were sequenced from one sample in a study of shared clonotypes between healthy human individuals. Clones were read by immunoSEQ multiplex PCR, and TCRdb kept only the in-frame ones, dropping some. The top ten hold over 0.12% of the sample, which has millions of clones, about 92% seen once. The sequencing sample was made of naive CD4+ T cells sorted from blood. The subset here: CD45RA+ positively selected. The receptors were gathered from a man younger than 35 in good health.

V gene TRBV2 combines with J gene TRBJ1-2; tentatively, D is TRBD1 (6 bases). The CDR3 runs 13 residues. V dropped 7 bases and J dropped 6 bases, with 15 bases sitting between them. Looked up from germline, CDR1 is SNHLY and CDR2 is FYNNEI. This CDR3 is CASNLGGGHGYTF. DNA of the CDR3: TGTGCCAGCAACCTCGGGGGGGGGCATGGCTACACCTTC.

The chain joins TRBV19 to TRBJ1-3; TRBD1 might be the D (6 bases). Trimming took off 3 bases at V and 3 bases at J, with 18 bases between the two ends. The CDR3 is made up of 17 amino acids. Germline values: CDR1 LNHDA, CDR2 SQIVND (reference sequence). The CDR3 sequence: CASSMGGEGFRGNTIYF. CDR3 nucleotide sequence: TGTGCCAGTAGTATGGGGGGCGAGGGCTTTCGTGGAAACACCATATATTTT.

This clone was counted a few times. The rearrangement links TRBV5-4 to TRBJ1-1; no clear D gene. With 5 bases removed from V and 6 bases from J, the gap between germline ends came to 17 bases. Germline values: CDR1 SGHNT, CDR2 YYREEE (reference sequence). This CDR3 comprises 14 residues. The CDR3, as DNA: TGTGCCAGCAGTTCCCCAAGTCGGCTCGCTGAAGCTTTCTTT. It specifies CASSSPSRLAEAFF.

V and J are TRBV19 and TRBJ1-6, with D uncertain. Germline V CDR1 and CDR2: LNHDA, SQIVND (reference sequence). This CDR3 is 15 amino acids long. V lost 7 bases and J 6 bases, leaving 16 bases between the germline ends. This CDR3 reads CASNSVGNTNSPLHF. In nucleotides, the CDR3 is TGTGCCAGTAATAGTGTCGGTAATACTAATTCACCCCTCCACTTT.

The chain uses TRBV7-6 and TRBJ2-7; D possibly matches TRBD1 or TRBD2 (6 bases each). Trimming pared 5 bases from V and 7 bases from J, leaving 15 bases between. The germline CDR1 and CDR2 sequences are SGHVS and FNYEAQ. The CDR3 runs 13 residues. The CDR3 region is CASSPGKGGEQYF. In DNA, the CDR3 is TGTGCCAGCAGCCCCGGGAAAGGGGGGGAGCAGTACTTC.

V is TRBV10-3 and J is TRBJ2-5; D may correspond to TRBD1 or TRBD2 (5 bases each). This CDR3 spans 12 amino acids. V was clipped by 11 bases and J by 1 base, with 11 bases between them. Germline V gene data show CDR1 as ENHRY and CDR2 as SYGVKD. CDR3 coding DNA: TGTGCCGTTCGAGGGGCCCAAGAGACCCAGTACTTC. Translation: CAVRGAQETQYF.

Notes on this clone: Mismatch with germline at one junction end may stem from a read error. Additional DNA sequences in this sample encode the identical CDR3. The chain uses TRBV15 and TRBJ2-7; 12 nucleotides line up with TRBD2. CDR1 and CDR2 from the germline V gene are LNHNV and YYDKDF (reference sequence). The CDR3 contains 16 residues. CDR3 DNA: TGTGCCACCAGCAGAGACCGGACTAGCGGGATCTACGAACAGTACTTC. Its translation: CATSRDRTSGIYEQYF.

V gene TRBV19 combines with J gene TRBJ2-5, with D perhaps TRBD2 (6 bases). V dropped 3 bases and J dropped 3 bases, with 11 bases sitting between them. Germline V gene lookup returns CDR1 LNHDA and CDR2 SQIVND (reference sequence). CDR3 length: 14 amino acids. DNA of the CDR3: TGTGCCAGTAGTATTAATAGCGGAAAAGAGACCCAGTACTTC. This sequence encodes CASSINSGKETQYF.

The CDR3 coding sequence is TGTGCCAGCAGCATCGGGACTAGCGGGGGAAGTCGTGAGCAGTTCTTC. Amino acids: CASSIGTSGGSREQFF. This chain uses TRBV7-9 with TRBJ2-1; 14 bases fit TRBD2. The length of the CDR3 is 16 residues. V lost 5 bases, J lost 9 bases, and 9 bases stayed unmatched. Germline V gives CDR1 SEHNR, CDR2 FQNEAQ (reference sequence).

V and J are TRBV7-2 and TRBJ2-3; TRBD2 agrees at 7 bases. V lost 5 bases, J lost 0 bases, and 8 bases stayed unmatched. CDR1 is SGHTA and CDR2 is FQGNSA in the germline V gene. This CDR3 is 16 amino acids long. The CDR3 region has the DNA TGTGCCAGCAGCCGTCGGGGGGAAACTAGCACAGATACGCAGTATTTT. It specifies CASSRRGETSTDTQYF.

The chain joins TRBV18 to TRBJ2-1, with D unresolved. V shed 0 bases and J shed 2 bases, with 11 bases lying between them. Germline CDR1 and CDR2: KGHSH and LQKENI. The CDR3 contains 16 residues. The CDR3 is CASSPPSALPYNEQFF. The CDR3 bases are TGTGCCAGCTCACCACCCAGTGCGTTACCCTACAATGAGCAGTTCTTC.

This sequence joins TRBV28 and TRBJ1-4; D unresolved. V was clipped by 5 bases and J by 5 bases, with 12 bases between them. CDR1 MDHEN and CDR2 SYDVKM come from the germline V gene. This CDR3 spans 14 amino acids. This CDR3 is CASSIRVKNEKLFF. The CDR3 coding sequence is TGTGCCAGCAGTATAAGAGTGAAGAATGAAAAACTGTTTTTT.

CDR3 protein: CASSQDSGQGANYGYTF. In DNA form, the CDR3 reads TGCGCCAGCAGCCAAGATTCAGGGCAGGGCGCTAACTATGGCTACACCTTC. The chain carries TRBV4-3 and TRBJ1-2; weak D call: TRBD1 (5 bases). The CDR3 is 17 residues long. Trimming pared 0 bases from V and 0 bases from J, leaving 14 bases between. Germline CDR1 is LGHNA and CDR2 is YSLEER.

The V and J genes are TRBV5-3 and TRBJ2-7; 7 bases agree with TRBD1. TRBV5-3 carries the ORF label, with uncertain function. V lost 3 bases and J lost 5; bases outside the gene matches: 8. CDR3 length: 14 amino acids. In DNA form, the CDR3 reads TGTGCCAGAAGCTCGACAGGGAAATTCGACGAGCAGTACTTC. This sequence encodes CARSSTGKFDEQYF.

This clone was recorded once. The rearrangement links TRBV6-1 to TRBJ2-1, with D perhaps matching TRBD2 (6 bases). From germline, CDR1 is MNHNS and CDR2 SASEGT. The CDR3 totals 15 residues. Trimming pared 2 bases from V and 6 bases from J, leaving 14 bases between. CDR3 bases: TGTGCCAGCAGTGAAAACGGGGGAGTTATCAATGAGCAGTTCTTC. Protein product: CASSENGGVINEQFF.

This chain uses TRBV2 with TRBJ2-1, with D perhaps matching TRBD1 (5 bases). The CDR3 contains 16 residues. Germline V gene sequence: CDR1 SNHLY, CDR2 FYNNEI. Between the trimmed V and J ends, which lost 4 bases and 0 bases, there was a span of 13 bases. For the CDR3, the DNA is TGTGCCAGCAGTGCCCAGGGTGGGATCTCCTACAATGAGCAGTTCTTC. This codes for CASSAQGGISYNEQFF.

The genes are TRBV7-2 and TRBJ2-2, with 11 bases identical to TRBD2. In germline, CDR1 is SGHTA, CDR2 FQGNSA. Trimming at V came to 5 bases and at J to 2 bases, leaving 10 bases not matched to a gene. The CDR3 has 18 residues. The CDR3 region is CASSLTVTSGANTGELFF. CDR3 sequence (DNA): TGTGCCAGCAGCCTAACGGTGACTAGCGGGGCAAACACCGGGGAGCTGTTTTTT.

This chain joins TRBV28 and TRBJ1-4, with D possibly being TRBD1 (5 bases). Germline-derived CDR1 and CDR2 are MDHEN and SYDVKM. CDR3 length: 14 amino acids. V was shortened by 7 bases and J by 8 bases, with 17 bases between the two germline ends. CDR3 bases: TGTGCCAGCACCCACGGAACAGGTCGAGAAAAACTGTTTTTT. As protein: CASTHGTGREKLFF.

The V call is TRBV4-1, the J call TRBJ1-2; maybe TRBD1 (6 bases). Germline V gene sequence: CDR1 MGHRA, CDR2 YSYEKL. The CDR3 runs to 14 residues. The ends were cut back, 0 bases at V and 4 bases at J, with 9 bases in the middle. CDR3 in amino acids: CASSQDRTVYGYTF. DNA for the CDR3: TGCGCCAGCAGCCAAGATAGGACAGTCTATGGCTACACCTTC.

The J gene is TRBJ1-5, the V gene TRBV25-1; D not certain. The CDR3 covers 14 residues. Per the germline V gene, CDR1 is MGHDK and CDR2 is SYGVNS. Trimming shortened V by 2 bases and J by 5 bases, and 10 bases separated the two germline ends. CDR3 nucleotides: TGTGCCAGCAGTGAACCCTCCCGGGATCAGCCCCAGCATTTT. Its translation: CASSEPSRDQPQHF.

V and J are TRBV5-1 and TRBJ2-7; 12 bases agree with TRBD2. The CDR3 runs to 15 residues. V trimming: 3 bases; J trimming: 3 bases; junction bases outside the gene matches: 4. From germline, CDR1 is SGHRS and CDR2 YFSETQ. The CDR3 protein is CASSSRTSGDYEQYF. The CDR3, as DNA: TGCGCCAGCAGCTCTCGGACTAGCGGGGACTACGAGCAGTACTTC.

The chain employs TRBV6-6 and TRBJ2-7; 7 bases line up with TRBD1. Trimming removed 6 bases from V and 2 bases from J; junction bases left unmatched: 7. This CDR3 is 14 amino acids long. Looked up from germline, CDR1 is MNHNY and CDR2 is SVGAGI (reference sequence). CDR3 residues: CASSSPTGTYEQYF. For the CDR3, the DNA is TGTGCCAGCAGCTCCCCGACAGGGACCTACGAGCAGTACTTC.

The rearrangement uses TRBV5-1 and TRBJ2-5; TRBD2 matches 8 bases. V dropped 4 bases and J dropped 5; count of bases not matched to a gene: 10. Germline lookup yields CDR1 SGHRS and CDR2 YFSETQ. This CDR3 has 15 amino acids. This CDR3 is CASSRGGPGGETQYF. DNA for the CDR3: TGCGCCAGCAGCAGGGGCGGGCCGGGAGGGGAGACCCAGTACTTC.

This sequence joins TRBV9 and TRBJ2-2, with D possibly matching TRBD2 (6 bases). Trimming removed 1 base at V and 1 base at J, with 8 bases between. Germline V gives CDR1 SGDLS, CDR2 YYNGEE. This CDR3 has 15 amino acids. The CDR3 loop is CASSVMRGNTGELFF. CDR3 bases: TGTGCCAGCAGCGTAATGCGGGGGAACACCGGGGAGCTGTTTTTT.

The CDR3 sequence is CAWSVRRGSNEQFF. The CDR3 coding sequence is TGTGCCTGGAGTGTACGTCGGGGGTCCAATGAGCAGTTCTTC. The chain recombines TRBV30 with TRBJ2-1; a weak D match, TRBD2 (6 bases). The CDR3 spans 14 residues. From germline, CDR1 is GTSNPN and CDR2 SVGIG (reference sequence). Trimming pared 0 bases from V and 6 bases from J, leaving 12 bases between.

The chain carries TRBV2 and TRBJ2-7; 12 positions match TRBD2. The CDR3 has 17 residues. The V and J ends lost 5 bases and 6 bases, in that order; junction bases with no gene match: 14. Germline assignment: CDR1 SNHLY and CDR2 FYNNEI. CDR3 in DNA: TGTGCCAGCAGTCGGGCTAGCGGGAGGGTCAAGCAAGGCGAGCAGTACTTC. Translating gives CASSRASGRVKQGEQYF.

V usage is TRBV4-2 and J usage is TRBJ1-6; no clear D. CDR1 and CDR2 from the germline V gene are LGHNA and YNFKEQ. The CDR3 loop spans 13 amino acids. V lost 3 bases and J 9 bases, leaving 9 bases between the germline ends. The CDR3 coding sequence is TGTGCCAGCAGCCACGACTTCTCTTCACCCCTCCACTTT. Translated: CASSHDFSSPLHF.

The V and J genes are TRBV7-2 and TRBJ2-1, with D possibly matching TRBD2 (7 bases). Germline V gene data show CDR1 as SGHTA and CDR2 as FQGNSA. The CDR3 length is 16 residues. V gave up 5 bases and J gave up 0 bases, with 14 bases separating them. The CDR3 DNA follows: TGTGCCAGCAGCCCTGGGGGCGGGAGCTCCTACAATGAGCAGTTCTTC. Amino acids: CASSPGGGSSYNEQFF.

The chain has TRBV19 and TRBJ1-5; TRBD1 agrees at 7 bases. From germline, CDR1 is LNHDA and CDR2 SQIVND (reference sequence). Unmatched junction bases numbered 10, after V lost 4 bases and J lost 7 bases. This CDR3 has 15 amino acids. CDR3 in DNA: TGTGCCAGTAGTAAAGACAGGGTAAGTGGGCAGCCCCAGCATTTT. Protein: CASSKDRVSGQPQHF.

The chain carries TRBV5-6 and TRBJ1-2; D is unclear. CDR1 and CDR2 from the germline V gene are SGHDT and YYEEEE. V was shortened by 5 bases and J by 4 bases, with 12 bases between the two germline ends. The CDR3 is 13 residues long. DNA for the CDR3: TGTGCCAGCAGTTCCCAGGTTGGCTATGGCTACACCTTC. Translation gives CASSSQVGYGYTF.